What follows is one TCR beta chain and its context. The data stem from a study of OX40 agonist ivuxolimab in advanced cancers. Data came from immunoSEQ multiplex PCR; TCRdb stores just in-frame clones and leaves some out. The sample has 55,000 to 85,000 clones, about 80% seen once; the top ten hold 1.2%. Sequenced here: CD4+ or CD8+ T cells sorted from blood, sampled in a trial of the OX40 agonist ivuxolimab. This clonotype was sampled from an adult with an advanced solid tumor such as melanoma, head and neck, liver or kidney cancer.

CDR3 DNA: TGTGCCAGTAGCGTGGACAGGGGGTACACTGAAGCTTTCTTT. It yields the protein CASSVDRGYTEAFF. This rearrangement joins TRBV19 to TRBJ1-1; 10 bases agree with TRBD1. The V gene's germline CDR1 is LNHDA and CDR2 SQIVND (reference sequence). This CDR3 region has 14 residues. The trim removed 6 bases at V and 3 bases at J, leaving 4 bases unmatched. Full variable domain (missing parts from reference TRBV19 and TRBJ1-1): DGGITQSPKYLFRKEGQNVTLSCEQNLNHDAMYWYRQDPGQGLRLIYYSQIVNDFQKGDIAEGYSVSREKKESFPLTVTSAQKNPTAFYLCASSVDRGYTEAFFGQGTRLTVV.